This T cell receptor (beta chain) was recorded in a study of cytomegalovirus exposure and HLA in healthy donors. CDR1 SNHLY and CDR2 FYNNEI come from the germline V gene. V lost 7 bases, J lost 4 bases, and 10 bases stayed unmatched. This CDR3 is built from 15 residues. Libraries were prepared by immunoSEQ multiplex PCR; TCRdb keeps only in-frame clonotypes and omits some of them. The profile shows over 150,000 clones, 80% to 90% of them singletons. Material: PBMCs. This chain links TRBV2 with TRBJ1-3, with TRBD1 matching 7 bases. The clonotype was recovered from a woman aged 30 to 39 in good health and CMV-seropositive. The CDR3 DNA sequence: TGTGCCAGCAAAAGGACAGGAAGTACCGGAAACACCATATATTTT. This sequence encodes CASKRTGSTGNTIYF.